This T cell receptor (beta chain) was profiled in a study of response to subunit inactivated influenza vaccine (dated by TCRdb to between 2018 and 2020). Looking at the study overall: Deep quantitative T cell receptor repertoire profiling was used in the study to track responses to a trivalent subunit inactivated influenza vaccine.

This clonotype turned up a few times. Its antigen has not been determined. One base away there is no much larger clone; base qualities are not given. Broad study findings and their caveats: The authors proposed that each seasonal influenza vaccination may bring in only a limited number of new T cells.

Libraries were prepared through RT-PCR. Instrument used: Illumina HiSeq 2500. Starting from the raw public reads, TCRdb applied fastp trimming at Q25, assembled clones with MiXCR and retained in-frame beta chains. Rows merge per CDR3 protein into single entries with the most common DNA and genes. The sample table holds 500,000 to 650,000 distinct CDR3 sequences, of which approximately 7.6% were seen once. The ten biggest clones cover approximately 12% of the sample. This TCR came from a man aged 45 to 70 who received an inactivated influenza vaccine. Donor details come from another sample of the same person, matched by shared clones. Source: PBMCs from blood, taken around 25 months after vaccination.

The CDR3 protein: CASSLGAGLAGYTQYF. The sequenced DNA is TGTGCCAGCAGCTTAGGCGCGGGACTAGCGGGATATACGCAGTATTTT. The sequence is built from TRBV7-8 and TRBJ2-3, with TRBD2 matching 13 junction bases. For CDR1 and CDR2, the germline V gene lists SGHVS and FQNEAQ. CDR3 length: 16 amino acids, cysteine to phenylalanine. Just the 48-base CDR3 DNA is kept, in frame starting at base 1. V has 1 base trimmed and J has 7 bases trimmed; junction bases matching no gene number 5.